This section outlines one T cell receptor beta chain sequence together with its context. Its specificity is not known. Sequencing used immunoSEQ multiplex PCR; TCRdb keeps in-frame clones, though not all of them. The sample has hundreds of thousands of clones, more than 75% seen once. The source of the sample is a study of cytomegalovirus exposure and HLA in healthy donors. Whole-study results and caveats: Listed as cytomegalovirus-associated were 150 to 200 TCR beta chains.

Trimming left V 4 bases short and J 3 bases short, with 15 bases between. This CDR3 contains 16 residues. CDR1 is MDHEN and CDR2 is SYDVKM in the germline V gene. The gene calls are TRBV28 and TRBJ2-2, with a weak D call TRBD2 (7 bases). The TCR originated in a woman aged 18-35 years in good health and CMV-seropositive. Sequencing was performed on PBMCs. CDR3 coding DNA: TGTGCCAGCAGTTGGGGCGGAGGGGGGGACACCGGGGAGCTGTTTTTT. It translates to CASSWGGGGDTGELFF.